This TCR beta chain was retrieved from a study of brain metastases from non-small cell lung cancer. About this clone itself: Its specificity is not known.

Clones were sequenced by immunoSEQ multiplex PCR, and TCRdb holds only the in-frame ones, with some missing. The data contain several thousand clones, around 85% of them singletons. This CDR3 is built from 13 residues. Trimming removed 4 bases at V and 0 bases at J, with 7 bases between. Per the germline V gene, CDR1 is SGHRS and CDR2 is YFSETQ. Study-level findings and limits: T-cell clones appeared expanded in around 60% of brain metastases relative to matched primary tumors.

Sequencing input: primary lung tumor tissue. This receptor was taken from a donor older than 35 with non-small cell lung cancer. This chain connects TRBV5-1 to TRBJ1-1, with no clear D. This chain's CDR3 is CASSLRLNTEAFF. CDR3 in DNA: TGCGCCAGCAGCCTCCGCCTGAACACTGAAGCTTTCTTT.